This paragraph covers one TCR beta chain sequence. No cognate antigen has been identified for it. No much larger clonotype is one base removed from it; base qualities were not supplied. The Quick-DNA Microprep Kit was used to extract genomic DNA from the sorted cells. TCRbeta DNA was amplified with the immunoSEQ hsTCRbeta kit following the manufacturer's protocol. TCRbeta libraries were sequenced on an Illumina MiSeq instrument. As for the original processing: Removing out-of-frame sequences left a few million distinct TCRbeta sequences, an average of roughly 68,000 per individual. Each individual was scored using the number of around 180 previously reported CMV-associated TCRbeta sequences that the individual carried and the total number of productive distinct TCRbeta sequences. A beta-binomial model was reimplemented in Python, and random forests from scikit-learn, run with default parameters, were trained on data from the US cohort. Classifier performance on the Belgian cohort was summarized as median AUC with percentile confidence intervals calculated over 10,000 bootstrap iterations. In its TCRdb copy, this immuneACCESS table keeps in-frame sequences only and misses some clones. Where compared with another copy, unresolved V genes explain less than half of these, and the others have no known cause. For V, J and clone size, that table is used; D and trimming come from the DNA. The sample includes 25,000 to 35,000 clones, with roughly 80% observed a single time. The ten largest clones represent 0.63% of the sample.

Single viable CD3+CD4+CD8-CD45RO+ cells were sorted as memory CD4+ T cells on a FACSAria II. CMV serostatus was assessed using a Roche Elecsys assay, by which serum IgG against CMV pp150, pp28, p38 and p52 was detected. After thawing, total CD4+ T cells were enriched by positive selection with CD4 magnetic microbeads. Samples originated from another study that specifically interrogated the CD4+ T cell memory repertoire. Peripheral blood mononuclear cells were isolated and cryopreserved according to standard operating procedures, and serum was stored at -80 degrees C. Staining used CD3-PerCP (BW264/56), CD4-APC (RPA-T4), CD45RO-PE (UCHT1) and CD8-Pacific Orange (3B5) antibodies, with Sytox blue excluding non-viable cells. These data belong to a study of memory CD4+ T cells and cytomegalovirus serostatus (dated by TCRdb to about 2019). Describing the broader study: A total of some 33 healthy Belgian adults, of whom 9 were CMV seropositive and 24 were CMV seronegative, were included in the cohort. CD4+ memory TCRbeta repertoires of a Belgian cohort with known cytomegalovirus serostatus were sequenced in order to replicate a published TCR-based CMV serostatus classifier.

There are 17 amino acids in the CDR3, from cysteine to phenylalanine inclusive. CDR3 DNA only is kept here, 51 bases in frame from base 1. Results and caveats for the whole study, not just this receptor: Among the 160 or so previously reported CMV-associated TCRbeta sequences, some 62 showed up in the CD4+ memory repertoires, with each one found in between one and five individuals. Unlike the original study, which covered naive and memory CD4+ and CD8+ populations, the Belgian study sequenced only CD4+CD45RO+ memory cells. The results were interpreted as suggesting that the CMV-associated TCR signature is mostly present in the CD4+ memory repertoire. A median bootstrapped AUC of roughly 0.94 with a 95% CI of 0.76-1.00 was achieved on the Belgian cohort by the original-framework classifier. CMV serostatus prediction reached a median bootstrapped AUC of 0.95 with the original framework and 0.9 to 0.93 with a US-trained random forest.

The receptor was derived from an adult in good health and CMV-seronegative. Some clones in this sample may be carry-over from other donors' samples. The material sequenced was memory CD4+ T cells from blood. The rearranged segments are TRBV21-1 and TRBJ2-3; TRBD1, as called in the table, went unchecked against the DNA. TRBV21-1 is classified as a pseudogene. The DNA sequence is TGTGCCAGCAGCAAAATGCACAGTCCCTATCGCCTGGATACGCAGTATTTT. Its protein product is CASSKMHSPYRLDTQYF.